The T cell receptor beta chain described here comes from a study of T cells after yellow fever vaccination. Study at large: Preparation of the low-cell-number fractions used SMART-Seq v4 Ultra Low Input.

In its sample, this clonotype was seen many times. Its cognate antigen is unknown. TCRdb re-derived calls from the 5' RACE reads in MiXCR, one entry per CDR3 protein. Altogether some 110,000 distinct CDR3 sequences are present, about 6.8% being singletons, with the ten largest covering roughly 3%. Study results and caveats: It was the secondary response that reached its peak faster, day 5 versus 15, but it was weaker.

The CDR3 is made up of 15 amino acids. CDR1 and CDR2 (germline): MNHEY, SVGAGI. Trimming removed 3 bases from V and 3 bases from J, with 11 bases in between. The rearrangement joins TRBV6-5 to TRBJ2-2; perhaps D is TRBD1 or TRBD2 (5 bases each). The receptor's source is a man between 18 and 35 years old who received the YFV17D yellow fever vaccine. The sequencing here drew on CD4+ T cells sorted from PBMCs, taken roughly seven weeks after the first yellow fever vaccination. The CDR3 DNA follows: TGTGCCAGCAGTTATGGGACGGCAGACACCGGGGAGCTGTTTTTT. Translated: CASSYGTADTGELFF.